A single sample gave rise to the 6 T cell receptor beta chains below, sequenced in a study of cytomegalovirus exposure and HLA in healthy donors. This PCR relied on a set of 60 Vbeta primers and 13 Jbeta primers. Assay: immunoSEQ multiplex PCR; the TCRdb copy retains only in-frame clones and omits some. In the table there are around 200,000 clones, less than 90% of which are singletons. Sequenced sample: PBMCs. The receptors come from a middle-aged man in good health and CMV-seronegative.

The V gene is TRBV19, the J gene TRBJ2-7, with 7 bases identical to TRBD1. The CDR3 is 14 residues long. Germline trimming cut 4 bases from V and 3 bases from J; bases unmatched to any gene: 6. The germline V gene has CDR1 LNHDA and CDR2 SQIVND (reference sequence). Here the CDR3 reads CASSSIDRVYEQYF. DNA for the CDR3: TGTGCCAGTAGTAGCATTGACAGGGTCTACGAGCAGTACTTC.

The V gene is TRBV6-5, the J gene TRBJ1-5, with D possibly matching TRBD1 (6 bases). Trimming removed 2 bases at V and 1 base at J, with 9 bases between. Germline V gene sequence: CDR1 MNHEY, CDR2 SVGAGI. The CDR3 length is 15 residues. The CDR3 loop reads CASSYKGGSNQPQHF. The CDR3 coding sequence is TGTGCCAGCAGTTACAAGGGGGGGAGCAATCAGCCCCAGCATTTT.

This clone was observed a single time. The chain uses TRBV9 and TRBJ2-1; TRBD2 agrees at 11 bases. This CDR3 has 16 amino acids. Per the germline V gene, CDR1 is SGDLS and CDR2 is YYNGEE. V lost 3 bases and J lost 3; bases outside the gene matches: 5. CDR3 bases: TGTGCCAGCAGCGGAGGGGGACTAGCGGTCTACAATGAGCAGTTCTTC. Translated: CASSGGGLAVYNEQFF.

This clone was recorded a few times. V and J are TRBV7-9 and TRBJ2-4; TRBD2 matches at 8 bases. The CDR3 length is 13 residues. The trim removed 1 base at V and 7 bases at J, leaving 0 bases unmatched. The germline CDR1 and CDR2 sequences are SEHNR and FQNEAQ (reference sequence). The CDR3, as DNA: TGTGCCAGCAGCTTAGGCGGGGGGAACATTCAGTACTTC. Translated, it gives CASSLGGGNIQYF.

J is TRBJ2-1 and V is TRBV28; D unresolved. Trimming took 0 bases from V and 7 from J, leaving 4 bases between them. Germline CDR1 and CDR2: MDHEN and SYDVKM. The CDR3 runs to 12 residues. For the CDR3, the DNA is TGTGCCAGCAGTTTATGGGAGAATGAGCAGTTCTTC. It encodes CASSLWENEQFF.

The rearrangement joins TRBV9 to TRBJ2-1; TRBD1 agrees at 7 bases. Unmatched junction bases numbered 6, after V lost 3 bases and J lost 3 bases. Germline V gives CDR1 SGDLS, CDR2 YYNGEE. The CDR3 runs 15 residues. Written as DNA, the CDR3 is TGTGCCAGCAGCGGAGCCGGGACAGTCTACAATGAGCAGTTCTTC. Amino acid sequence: CASSGAGTVYNEQFF.